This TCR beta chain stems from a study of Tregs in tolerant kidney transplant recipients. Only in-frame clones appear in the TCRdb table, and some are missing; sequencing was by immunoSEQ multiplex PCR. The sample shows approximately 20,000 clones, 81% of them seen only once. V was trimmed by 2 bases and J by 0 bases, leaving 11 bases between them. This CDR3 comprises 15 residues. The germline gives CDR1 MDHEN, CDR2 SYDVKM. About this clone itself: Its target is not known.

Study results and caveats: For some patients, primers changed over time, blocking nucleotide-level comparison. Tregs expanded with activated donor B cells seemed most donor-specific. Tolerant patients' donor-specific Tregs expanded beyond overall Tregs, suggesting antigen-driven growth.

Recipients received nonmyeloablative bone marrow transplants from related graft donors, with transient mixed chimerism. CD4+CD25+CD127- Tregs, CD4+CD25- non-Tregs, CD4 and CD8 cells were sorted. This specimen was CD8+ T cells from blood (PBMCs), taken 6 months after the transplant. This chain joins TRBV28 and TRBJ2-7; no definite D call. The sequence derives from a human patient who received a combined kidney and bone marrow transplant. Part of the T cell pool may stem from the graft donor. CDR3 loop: CASSLEVRHSYEQYF. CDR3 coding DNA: TGTGCCAGCAGTTTAGAGGTCCGTCACTCCTACGAGCAGTACTTC.